The rows below give T cell receptor beta chains drawn from one sample of a study of beta chain features in type 1 diabetes. This table comes from immunoSEQ multiplex PCR, and its TCRdb copy is limited to in-frame clones, with some not included. The sample yields some 220,000 clones, roughly 10% seen once. Input material: central memory CD4+ T cells from blood. Every receptor here comes from a young man in good health. CDR3s include the opening cysteine and the closing phenylalanine or tryptophan.

TRBV5-1	TRBJ2-7	CASSLVGDRAYPAREQYF
TRBV30	TRBJ2-1	CAWSVPTRNEQFF
TRBV14	TRBJ2-1	CASSQALAGYNEQFF
TRBV7-2	TRBJ2-5	CASSLVDSPETQYF
TRBV29-1	TRBJ2-7	CSVAHPLRGTYEQYF
TRBV11-3	TRBJ2-3	CASSLTTTSDTQYF
TRBV23-1	TRBJ1-5	CANPQGVRQPQHF
TRBV7-3	TRBJ2-1	CASSSGTSGFNEQFF
TRBV15	TRBJ1-2	CATSPGRDRGNYGYTF
TRBV9	TRBJ2-5	CASSVAPSTETQYF
TRBV6-6	TRBJ2-7	CASSETSSYEQYF
TRBV4-2	TRBJ1-1	CASSHLGRGNTEAFF
TRBV5-1	TRBJ2-7	CASSSRPSYEQYF
TRBV5-1	TRBJ2-7	CASSLGTSGRQAQYF
TRBV7-2	TRBJ2-2	CASSLTGGTGELFF
TRBV11-2	TRBJ2-7	CASSPLPLSSYEQYF
TRBV6-1	TRBJ2-1	CASSRREGLNDEQFF
TRBV30	TRBJ1-5	CAWTGGGEQPQHF
TRBV7-2	TRBJ2-7	CASSPNSGTSGSSYEQYF
TRBV7-6	TRBJ2-1	CASSLAIGHEQFF
TRBV10-3	TRBJ2-2	CAINGPNTGELFF
TRBV18	TRBJ2-7	CASSPRDEQYF
TRBV5-4	TRBJ2-3	CASSRSAGGLPSTDTQYF
TRBV5-4	TRBJ2-3	CASSLGGTDTQYF
TRBV7-2	TRBJ2-1	CASSYVGGNSYNEQFF
TRBV30	TRBJ1-2	CAWSVDGAYGYTF
TRBV28	TRBJ1-4	CASSETGDREKLFF
TRBV7-8	TRBJ2-4	CASSIKDRGLNIQYF